This passage covers 31 T cell receptor beta chains from one sample sequenced in a study of blood T cell repertoires in COVID-19. TCRdb's table, derived via immunoSEQ multiplex PCR, lists solely in-frame clones and lacks some. The sample yields around 120,000 clones, around nine tenths seen once. Specimen: peripheral blood. These receptor sequences come from a man aged 50 to 59 with acute or convalescent COVID-19.

V is TRBV6-5 and J is TRBJ2-1, with TRBD2 matching 10 bases. Germline V gene lookup returns CDR1 MNHEY and CDR2 SVGAGI. J was trimmed by 8 bases and V by 6 bases; bases with no gene match: 7. The CDR3 runs to 14 residues. The CDR3 here is CASSLGAGGDEQFF. Written as DNA, the CDR3 is TGTGCCAGCAGCCTAGGAGCGGGAGGGGATGAGCAGTTCTTC.

The chain carries TRBV5-1 and TRBJ2-5; a weak D match, TRBD1 (5 bases). CDR3 length equals 14 residues. V was shortened by 1 base and J by 3 bases, with 10 bases between the two germline ends. Germline-derived CDR1 and CDR2 are SGHRS and YFSETQ. The CDR3 nucleotides are TGCGCCAGCAGCTTGAATCCCAGGGAAGAGACCCAGTACTTC. It codes for CASSLNPREETQYF.

V usage is TRBV7-2 and J usage is TRBJ1-2; TRBD1 aligns across 11 bases. Germline trimming cut 4 bases from V and 3 bases from J; bases unmatched to any gene: 4. Germline V gene sequence: CDR1 SGHTA, CDR2 FQGNSA. The CDR3 sequence is 15 residues long. In DNA, the CDR3 is TGTGCCAGCAGCTCGGACAGGGGGCGCGACTATGGCTACACCTTC. Translating it yields CASSSDRGRDYGYTF.

The chain combines TRBV18 with TRBJ1-3; D not resolved. Germline values: CDR1 KGHSH, CDR2 LQKENI. CDR3 size: 15 residues. The V end was cut by 2 bases, the J end by 2 bases, with 10 bases between. The CDR3 reads CASSPSVMAGNTIYF. DNA of the CDR3: TGTGCCAGCTCACCATCAGTGATGGCTGGAAACACCATATATTTT.

The chain's CDR3 is CASSLTDGTYEQYF. Written as DNA, the CDR3 is TGTGCCAGCAGCTTAACCGACGGGACCTACGAGCAGTACTTC. The genes are TRBV11-2 and TRBJ2-7; perhaps TRBD2 as D (5 bases). CDR1 is SGHAT, CDR2 FQNNGV, per germline. The CDR3 sequence is 14 residues long. Between the trimmed V and J ends, which lost 2 bases and 2 bases, there was a span of 10 bases.

The chain employs TRBV19 and TRBJ1-1; 9 bases fit TRBD1. CDR3 length equals 15 residues. V lost 4 bases and J lost 2; bases outside the gene matches: 5. CDR1 is LNHDA and CDR2 is SQIVND in the germline V gene (reference sequence). Here the CDR3 reads CASSTPGQGNTEAFF. In DNA, the CDR3 is TGTGCCAGTAGTACCCCGGGACAGGGCAACACTGAAGCTTTCTTT.

The chain couples TRBV3-1 (or the pseudogene TRBV3-2) to TRBJ1-2; no clear D gene. Germline lookup yields CDR1 LGHDT and CDR2 YNNKEL (reference sequence). Between the trimmed V and J ends, which lost 0 bases and 6 bases, there was a span of 14 bases. This CDR3 is built from 15 residues. The DNA for the CDR3 is TGTGCCAGCAGCCAAGATCCTACCCTAGTTGATGGCTACACCTTC. Protein product: CASSQDPTLVDGYTF.

This chain connects TRBV7-9 to TRBJ1-2; 10 bases agree with TRBD1. The CDR3 has 14 residues. Germline V gene sequence: CDR1 SEHNR, CDR2 FQNEAQ (reference sequence). Germline trimming cut 5 bases from V and 4 bases from J; bases unmatched to any gene: 4. The CDR3 DNA follows: TGTGCCAGCAGCATCGGGACAGGGGTCTATGGCTACACCTTC. Its protein product is CASSIGTGVYGYTF.

The chain combines TRBV5-8 with TRBJ1-2; 7 bases match TRBD1. The CDR3 consists of 14 residues. V was pared by 5 bases and J by 5 bases, with 9 bases of the junction left unmatched. Germline V gene data show CDR1 as SGHTS and CDR2 as YDEGEE. CDR3 region: CASRPTTGLYGYTF. The CDR3 DNA reads as TGTGCCAGCAGACCTACGACAGGGTTGTATGGCTACACCTTC.

This rearrangement joins TRBV5-4 to TRBJ2-3; 12 positions agree with TRBD2. The CDR3 has 16 amino acids. V trimming: 1 base; J trimming: 4 bases; junction bases outside the gene matches: 4. Germline CDR1 SGHNT, CDR2 YYREEE (reference sequence). The CDR3 region is CASSLRLAGVSDTQYF. The CDR3 region has the DNA TGTGCCAGCAGCTTGAGACTAGCGGGAGTCTCAGATACGCAGTATTTT.

The chain is built from TRBV7-2 and TRBJ1-3; D perhaps matches TRBD1 (6 bases). The germline V gene has CDR1 SGHTA and CDR2 FQGNSA. The CDR3 consists of 15 residues. Deletions cut 6 bases from V and 0 bases from J, with 12 bases between. CDR3 loop: CASSLQGPSGNTIYF. The CDR3 region has the DNA TGTGCCAGCAGTCTACAGGGTCCCTCTGGAAACACCATATATTTT. Supplemented by reference TRBV7-2 and TRBJ1-3, the full variable domain reads GAGVSQSPSNKVTEKGKDVELRCDPISGHTALYWYRQSLGQGLEFLIYFQGNSAPDKSGLPSDRFSAERTGGSVSTLTIQRTQQEDSAVYLCASSLQGPSGNTIYFGEGSWLTVV.

The chain is built from TRBV6-5 and TRBJ2-3, with 12 bases fitting TRBD1. V dropped 8 bases and J dropped 4; count of bases not matched to a gene: 4. This CDR3 is 14 amino acids long. Germline CDR1 MNHEY, CDR2 SVGAGI. CDR3 bases: TGTGCCAGCGCCGGGACAGGGGGCCCAGATACGCAGTATTTT. Its translation is CASAGTGGPDTQYF.

The chain carries TRBV6-2 or TRBV6-3 and TRBJ2-7; 8 bases are a match to TRBD2. The CDR3 is 15 amino acids. Per the germline V gene, CDR1 is MNHEY and CDR2 is SVGEGT. Trimming at V came to 2 bases and at J to 4 bases, leaving 7 bases not matched to a gene. The CDR3 nucleotides read TGTGCCAGCAGTTACCCCCCGGGAGGGCCTTACGAGCAGTACTTC. The encoded protein is CASSYPPGGPYEQYF.

The rearrangement joins TRBV19 to TRBJ2-7, with 14 bases identical to TRBD2. Germline CDR1 and CDR2: LNHDA and SQIVND (reference sequence). The CDR3 extends over 16 amino acids. The junction had 7 bases not matched to a gene; V was cut back by 5 bases and J by 4 bases. CDR3 DNA: TGTGCCAGTAGTGCTGGGACTAGCGGGAGCTTTTACGAGCAGTACTTC. It is translated as CASSAGTSGSFYEQYF.

V is TRBV11-2 and J is TRBJ2-5, with 7 bases aligning to TRBD2. This CDR3 comprises 16 residues. V trimming: 1 base; J trimming: 5 bases; junction bases outside the gene matches: 10. Germline CDR1 and CDR2: SGHAT and FQNNGV. The CDR3 DNA reads as TGTGCCAGCAGCTTAGTAAACCCGGGAGGAGAGGAGACCCAGTACTTC. This sequence encodes CASSLVNPGGEETQYF.

The genes are TRBV27 and TRBJ2-3; 14 bases are a match to TRBD2. Germline trimming cut 6 bases from V and 3 bases from J; bases unmatched to any gene: 8. The germline V gene encodes CDR1 MNHEY and CDR2 SMNVEV (reference sequence). The CDR3 sequence is 17 residues long. CDR3 sequence reads: CASSPGLAGVRTDTQYF. CDR3 nucleotide sequence: TGTGCCAGCAGCCCGGGACTAGCGGGAGTACGAACAGATACGCAGTATTTT.

This rearrangement joins TRBV19 to TRBJ1-3; the D is unclear. Trimming cost V 6 bases and J 0 bases, with 12 bases left between them. Germline CDR1 is LNHDA and CDR2 is SQIVND (reference sequence). The CDR3 is made up of 15 amino acids. The CDR3 loop is CASSHRAGSGNTIYF. Here the CDR3 DNA reads TGTGCCAGTAGCCACCGGGCGGGCTCTGGAAACACCATATATTTT.

The rearrangement links TRBV14 to TRBJ2-3; 9 positions agree with TRBD2. CDR1 is SGHDN, CDR2 FVKESK, per germline. V lost 3 bases to trimming and J lost 4 bases; unmatched junction nucleotides: 8. The length of the CDR3 is 16 residues. CDR3 residues: CASSQQGLAGPDTQYF. Written as DNA, the CDR3 is TGTGCCAGCAGCCAGCAGGGACTAGCAGGGCCAGATACGCAGTATTTT.

With respect to this clone: The junction differs from germline at one of its ends, possibly a read error. CDR3 coding DNA: TGTGCCTGGGGTGTCTCCCGATCGATGGCGGTTGAAAAACTGTTTTTT. Translation: CAWGVSRSMAVEKLFF. The chain recombines TRBV30 with TRBJ1-4; D not certain. The CDR3 contains 16 residues. Germline values: CDR1 GTSNPN, CDR2 SVGIG (reference sequence).

The chain uses TRBV10-2 and TRBJ2-7; D possibly corresponds to TRBD2 (6 bases). The CDR3 extends over 13 amino acids. V was pared by 10 bases and J by 4 bases, with 17 bases between. The germline V gene has CDR1 WSHSY and CDR2 SAAADI. The CDR3 loop reads CAIAQGLLYEQYF. The DNA for the CDR3 is TGCGCCATCGCCCAGGGACTCCTATACGAGCAGTACTTC.

The chain carries TRBV5-1 and TRBJ2-7; D remains unclear. The CDR3 has 14 amino acids. Germline-derived CDR1 and CDR2 are SGHRS and YFSETQ. Trimming took 1 base from V and 2 from J, leaving 10 bases between them. The CDR3 region is CASSLPAGTYEQYF. The CDR3 DNA reads as TGCGCCAGCAGCTTGCCGGCAGGTACCTACGAGCAGTACTTC.

Regarding this clone: The same CDR3 also results from other DNA sequences found in this sample. This chain links TRBV11-2 with TRBJ1-1, with D possibly being TRBD1 (6 bases). Germline V gene lookup returns CDR1 SGHAT and CDR2 FQNNGV. CDR3 size: 14 residues. V lost 1 base, J lost 5 bases, and 11 bases lay in between. CDR3 nucleotide sequence: TGTGCCAGCAGCTTAGTAAGGGGGGGGACTGAAGCTTTCTTT. It codes for CASSLVRGGTEAFF.

The chain has TRBV5-5 and TRBJ1-4, with a tentative D call TRBD1 (5 bases). Per the germline V gene, CDR1 is SGHKS and CDR2 is YYEKEE (reference sequence). The CDR3 has 15 residues. V dropped 6 bases and J dropped 7 bases, with 19 bases sitting between them. The CDR3 bases are TGTGCCAGCACCACTGGGCAGGGAGGAGGTGAAAAACTGTTTTTT. As protein: CASTTGQGGGEKLFF.

The V gene is TRBV10-2, the J gene TRBJ1-2; D might be TRBD1 (5 bases). Trimming took 4 bases from V and 8 from J, leaving 23 bases between them. Germline CDR1 and CDR2: WSHSY and SAAADI. This CDR3 comprises 16 residues. CDR3 nucleotides: TGCGCCAGCAGTGGACTCAGGCAGGGCGATTACGACGGCTACACCTTC. Its translation is CASSGLRQGDYDGYTF.

The chain uses TRBV27 and TRBJ2-7; TRBD2 matches at 8 bases. V shed 4 bases and J 3 bases; nucleotides not matched to a gene: 14. This CDR3 region has 17 residues. Germline V gene sequence: CDR1 MNHEY, CDR2 SMNVEV (reference sequence). CDR3 sequence reads: CASSSHLGGGALYEQYF. The CDR3 coding sequence is TGTGCCAGCAGTTCCCACCTCGGGGGGGGAGCCCTCTACGAGCAGTACTTC.

V gene TRBV28 combines with J gene TRBJ1-5; TRBD1 matches at 8 bases. CDR1 is MDHEN and CDR2 is SYDVKM in the germline V gene. V trimming: 6 bases; J trimming: 0 bases; junction bases outside the gene matches: 13. The CDR3 contains 18 residues. The CDR3 DNA is TGTGCCAGCAGGGGACCTTCCCGGACAGGGAATAGCAATCAGCCCCAGCATTTT. This encodes CASRGPSRTGNSNQPQHF. Using reference TRBV28 and TRBJ1-5 for the parts outside the CDR3, the full variable domain is DVKVTQSSRYLVKRTGEKVFLECVQDMDHENMFWYRQDPGLGLRLIYFSYDVKMKEKGDIPEGYSVSREKKERFSLILESASTNQTSMYLCASRGPSRTGNSNQPQHFGDGTRLSIL.

The V call is TRBV7-9, the J call TRBJ1-2; 8 nucleotides line up with TRBD1. Germline V gene sequence: CDR1 SEHNR, CDR2 FQNEAQ (reference sequence). Germline trimming cut 2 bases from V and 3 bases from J; bases unmatched to any gene: 2. CDR3 size: 14 residues. For the CDR3, the DNA is TGTGCCAGCAGCTTAACAGGGGGGGACTATGGCTACACCTTC. Its protein is CASSLTGGDYGYTF. The full variable domain, with the rest looked up from reference TRBV7-9 and TRBJ1-2, is DTGVSQNPRHKITKRGQNVTFRCDPISEHNRLYWYRQTLGQGPEFLTYFQNEAQLEKSRLLSDRFSAERPKGSFSTLEIQRTEQGDSAMYLCASSLTGGDYGYTFGSGTRLTVV.

The J gene is TRBJ2-7, the V gene TRBV7-2; D is uncertain. The germline V and J ends were trimmed by 2 bases and 4 bases, with 9 bases remaining between them. Germline CDR1 is SGHTA and CDR2 is FQGNSA. The CDR3 extends over 13 amino acids. The CDR3 protein is CASSLPGPYEQYF. CDR3 bases: TGTGCCAGCAGCTTACCGGGTCCATACGAGCAGTACTTC.

This chain links TRBV30 with TRBJ1-3, with TRBD1 matching 8 bases. Germline V gene lookup returns CDR1 GTSNPN and CDR2 SVGIG (reference sequence). V lost 7 bases, J lost 0 bases, and 5 bases stayed unmatched. The length of the CDR3 is 14 residues. CDR3 in DNA: TGTGCCTACGATGGGACAGGCTCTGGAAACACCATATATTTT. Translating gives CAYDGTGSGNTIYF.

This chain uses TRBV7-8 with TRBJ1-1, with TRBD1 matching 7 bases. Germline V lookup: CDR1 SGHVS, CDR2 FQNEAQ. V lost 4 bases to trimming and J lost 5 bases; unmatched junction nucleotides: 10. The CDR3 extends over 15 amino acids. This CDR3 is CASSSTTGVWTEAFF. CDR3 DNA: TGTGCCAGCAGCTCAACAACAGGGGTCTGGACTGAAGCTTTCTTT.

This clone was detected a few times. This chain joins TRBV14 and TRBJ2-1; weak D call: TRBD1 (5 bases). The CDR3 sequence is 11 residues long. The V and J ends lost 8 bases and 9 bases respectively, with 11 bases between them. The V gene's germline CDR1 is SGHDN and CDR2 FVKESK. CDR3 nucleotide sequence: TGTGCCAGCGGGGAAAGGGGTGAGCAGTTCTTC. This translates into CASGERGEQFF.